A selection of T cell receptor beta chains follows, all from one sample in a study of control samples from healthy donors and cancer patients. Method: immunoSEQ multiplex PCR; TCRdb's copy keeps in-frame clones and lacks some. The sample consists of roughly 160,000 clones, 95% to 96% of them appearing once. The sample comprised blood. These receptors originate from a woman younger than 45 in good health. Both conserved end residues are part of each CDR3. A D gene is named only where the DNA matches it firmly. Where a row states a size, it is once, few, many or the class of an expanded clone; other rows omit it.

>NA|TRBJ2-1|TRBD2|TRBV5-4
TGTGCCAGCAGCTTGCCCCTAGCGGGAGGGTCCCCCCATGAGCAGTTCTTC
CASSLPLAGGSPHEQFF
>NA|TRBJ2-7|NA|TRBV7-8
TGTGCCAGCAGCTTAGTGGGGGGGGCCGCTGCTACCTACGAGCAGTACTTC
CASSLVGGAAATYEQYF
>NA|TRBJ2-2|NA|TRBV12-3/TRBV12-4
TGTGCCAGCAGTTTTTTCACCGGGGAGCTGTTTTTT
CASSFFTGELFF
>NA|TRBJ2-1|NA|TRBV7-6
TGTGCCAGCAGCTTGGGTATGGGGCAGGGCAATGAGCAGTTCTTC
CASSLGMGQGNEQFF
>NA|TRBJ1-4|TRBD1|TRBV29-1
TGCAGCGCCCCGGGACAGAATGAAAAACTGTTTTTT
CSAPGQNEKLFF
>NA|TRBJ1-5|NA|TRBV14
TGTGCCAGCAGCCTAACTCGGGAAGGGGACAATCAGCCCCAGCATTTT
CASSLTREGDNQPQHF
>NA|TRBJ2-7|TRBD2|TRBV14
TGTGCCAGCAGCCAAGTCCAATTAGCGGGAGGGCCCTACTACGAGCAGTACTTC
CASSQVQLAGGPYYEQYF
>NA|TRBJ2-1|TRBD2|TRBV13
TGTGCCAGCAGCCTGTACGGGGGGACCTCCAATGAGCAGTTCTTC
CASSLYGGTSNEQFF
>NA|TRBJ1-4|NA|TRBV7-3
TGTGCCAGCACTTCCCCGGGGCAGTGGTGTGAAAAACTGTTTTTT
CASTSPGQWCEKLFF
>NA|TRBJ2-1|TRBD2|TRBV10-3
TGTGCCATCAGTGCAGCGGGAGAGGGGCTGGAGGGATACAATGAGCAGTTCTTC
CAISAAGEGLEGYNEQFF
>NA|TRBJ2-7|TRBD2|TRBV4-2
TGTGCCAGCAGCCAAGATGGTGTATTAGCGGGCACCCGATTCGCCTACGAGCAGTACTTC
CASSQDGVLAGTRFAYEQYF
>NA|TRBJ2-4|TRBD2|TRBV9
TGTGCCAGCAGCCCAGAGGGACTAGCGGGAGGGCCCTCCAAAAACATTCAGTACTTC
CASSPEGLAGGPSKNIQYF
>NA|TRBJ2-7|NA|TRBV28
TGTGCCAGCACCCTCAGATACGAGCAGTACTTC
CASTLRYEQYF
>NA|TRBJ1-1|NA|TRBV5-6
TGTGCCAGCAGCTTGGTAGGGGGTGTGGACACTGAAGCTTTCTTT
CASSLVGGVDTEAFF
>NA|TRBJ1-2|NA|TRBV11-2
TGTGCCAGCAGCCTCTTTGGGTCAACCACGTCTAACTATGGCTACACCTTC
CASSLFGSTTSNYGYTF
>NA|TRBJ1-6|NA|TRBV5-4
TGTGCCAGCAGCTCCGGACAGCCGAATTCACCCCTCCACTTT
CASSSGQPNSPLHF
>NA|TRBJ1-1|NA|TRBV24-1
TGTGCCACCAGTGACTCCTCCTTGGGGAACACTGAAGCTTTCTTT
CATSDSSLGNTEAFF
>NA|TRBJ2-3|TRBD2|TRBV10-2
TGCGCCAGCAGTGAGTACTTCGCGGGGGGGCTTGATACGCAGTATTTT
CASSEYFAGGLDTQYF
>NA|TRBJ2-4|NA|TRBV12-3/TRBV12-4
TGTGCCAGCAGTTTGCAGAGAATAATTCAGTACTTC
CASSLQRIIQYF
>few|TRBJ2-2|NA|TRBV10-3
TGTGCCAGCCAGGGGGGAATCGGGGAGCTGTTTTTT
CASQGGIGELFF
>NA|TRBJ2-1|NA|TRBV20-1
TGCAGTGCTAGACTGGTCAATGAGCAGTTCTTC
CSARLVNEQFF
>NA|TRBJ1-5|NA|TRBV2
TGTGCCAGCAGTGAACGGGCCATCAATAAGCCCCAGCATTTT
CASSERAINKPQHF
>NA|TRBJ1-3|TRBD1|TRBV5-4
TGTGCCAGCAGCCGGGACAGGGCGGTTGGAAACACCATATATTTT
CASSRDRAVGNTIYF
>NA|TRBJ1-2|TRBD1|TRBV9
TGTGCCAGCAGCGGGCGACAGGGGGCAAACTATGGCTACACCTTC
CASSGRQGANYGYTF
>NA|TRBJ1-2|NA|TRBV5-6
TGTGCCAGCAGCGTGACTCGGGGCTATTATGGCTACACCTTC
CASSVTRGYYGYTF
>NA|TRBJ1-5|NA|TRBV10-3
TGTGCCATCAGTGAGTCGAACGCTCAGCCCCAGCATTTT
CAISESNAQPQHF
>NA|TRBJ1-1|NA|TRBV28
TGTGCCAGCAGTCCAGGTCTTAGGACCCAGATCTTT
CASSPGLRTQIF
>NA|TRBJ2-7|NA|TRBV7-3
TGTGCCAGCAGCTTATCGCCGGCCCGGGAGCAGTACTTC
CASSLSPAREQYF
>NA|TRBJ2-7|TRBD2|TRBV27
TGTGCCAGCCGGACTAGCGGGAACACCTACGAGCAGTACTTC
CASRTSGNTYEQYF
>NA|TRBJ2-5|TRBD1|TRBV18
TGTGCCAGCTCACCACTAGGGGGCGAAGAGACCCAGTACTTC
CASSPLGGEETQYF
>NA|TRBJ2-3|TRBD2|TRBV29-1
TGCAGCGTTGAGGGGGTAAGGGGACGGGAGGGCCGAGCTGATACGCAGTATTTT
CSVEGVRGREGRADTQYF